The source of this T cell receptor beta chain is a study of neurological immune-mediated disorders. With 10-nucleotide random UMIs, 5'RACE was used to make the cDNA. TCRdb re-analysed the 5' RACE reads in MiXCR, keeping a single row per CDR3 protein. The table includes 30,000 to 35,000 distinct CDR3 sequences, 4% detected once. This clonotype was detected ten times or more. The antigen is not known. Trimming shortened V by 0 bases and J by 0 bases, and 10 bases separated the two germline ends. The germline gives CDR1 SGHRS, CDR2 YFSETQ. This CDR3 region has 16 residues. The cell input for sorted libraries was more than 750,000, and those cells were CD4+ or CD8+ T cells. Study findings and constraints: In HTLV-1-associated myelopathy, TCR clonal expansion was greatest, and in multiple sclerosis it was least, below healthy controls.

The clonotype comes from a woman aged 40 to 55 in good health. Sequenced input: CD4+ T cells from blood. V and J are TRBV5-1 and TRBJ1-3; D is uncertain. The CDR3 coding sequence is TGCGCCAGCAGCTTGGCCGTAGTGACCTCTGGAAACACCATATATTTT. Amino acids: CASSLAVVTSGNTIYF. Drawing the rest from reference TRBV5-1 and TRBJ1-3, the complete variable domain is KAGVTQTPRYLIKTRGQQVTLSCSPISGHRSVSWYQQTPGQGLQFLFEYFSETQRNKGNFPGRFSGRQFSNSRSEMNVSTLELGDSALYLCASSLAVVTSGNTIYFGEGSWLTVV.